Listed here are 20 T cell receptor beta chains from one sample, sequenced in a study of cytomegalovirus exposure and HLA in healthy donors. Produced via immunoSEQ multiplex PCR; TCRdb's table is partial and in-frame only. The repertoire has 150,000 to 200,000 clones, approximately 89% of them found once; the top ten carry 4.2%. The sample consisted of PBMCs. These receptors were collected from a man between 18 and 35 years old in good health and CMV-seropositive.

This clone was observed once. The gene calls are TRBV27 and TRBJ1-1; TRBD1 matches at 9 bases. In germline, CDR1 is MNHEY, CDR2 SMNVEV (reference sequence). With 6 bases clipped from V and 2 bases from J, the junction kept 7 bases outside the gene matches. The CDR3 has 15 residues. The CDR3 nucleotides are TGTGCCAGCAGAACCTGGACAGGGGCCAACACTGAAGCTTTCTTT. Residues: CASRTWTGANTEAFF.

As for this clone: The junction departs from germline at one end; a sequencing error may be responsible. The J gene is TRBJ2-5, the V gene TRBV7-7, with 8 positions matching TRBD2. CDR3 size: 16 residues. Germline lookup yields CDR1 SSHAT and CDR2 FNYEAQ (reference sequence). The CDR3 DNA is TGTGCTAGCAGCTTAGCGAGGGCGGGGGGCAGTGAGACCCAGTACTTC. Translating it yields CASSLARAGGSETQYF.

The chain combines TRBV5-1 with TRBJ2-7; 12 bases line up with TRBD2. Germline loops: CDR1 SGHRS, CDR2 YFSETQ. Trimming removed 1 base from V and 7 bases from J; junction bases left unmatched: 6. The CDR3 has 15 residues. CDR3 DNA sequence: TGCGCCAGCAGCTTGCGACTAGCGGGAGTAGTAGAGCAGTACTTC. Translating gives CASSLRLAGVVEQYF.

The gene calls are TRBV7-3 and TRBJ2-2; 7 nucleotides line up with TRBD2. The V segment lost 2 bases and the J segment 2 bases; nucleotides outside the gene matches: 5. The CDR3 runs 16 residues. Germline values: CDR1 SGHTA, CDR2 FQGTGA. The CDR3 DNA reads TGTGCCAGCAGCTTAGGGGGAGGGCCCAACACCGGGGAGCTGTTTTTT. Protein sequence: CASSLGGGPNTGELFF.

This clone was seen once. The chain is built from TRBV11-2 and TRBJ2-7, with 13 bases identical to TRBD2. J gave up 5 bases and V 5 bases, and 6 bases lay outside the gene matches. This CDR3 comprises 15 residues. Germline values: CDR1 SGHAT, CDR2 FQNNGV. The CDR3 sequence: CASSRGLAGTNEQYF. The DNA of the CDR3 is TGTGCCAGCAGCCGGGGACTAGCGGGAACGAACGAGCAGTACTTC.

The chain carries TRBV7-3 and TRBJ2-1, with 8 bases fitting TRBD2. Germline CDR1 reads SGHTA; CDR2 reads FQGTGA. V lost 4 bases, J lost 6 bases, and 11 bases stayed unmatched. CDR3 size: 16 residues. As DNA, the CDR3 is TGTGCCAGCAGCTCCGAGCCGGGACTAGTTCCCAATGAGCAGTTCTTC. Protein: CASSSEPGLVPNEQFF.

The J gene is TRBJ1-4, the V gene TRBV29-1, with D hard to call. CDR3 length equals 12 residues. CDR1 is SQVTM and CDR2 is ANQGSEA in the germline V gene. With 6 bases removed from V and 8 bases from J, the gap between germline ends came to 13 bases. CDR3 sequence (DNA): TGCAGCGTGTCCGAGGTCAGCGAAAAACTGTTTTTT. Protein product: CSVSEVSEKLFF.

This chain links TRBV5-1 with TRBJ2-7, with a possible D match to TRBD1 (6 bases). The CDR3 extends over 17 amino acids. The V end was cut by 0 bases, the J end by 4 bases, with 20 bases between. The germline V gene has CDR1 SGHRS and CDR2 YFSETQ. The DNA of the CDR3 is TGCGCCAGCAGCTTGGGCCTCTCAGGGGATCGTTATTACGAGCAGTACTTC. It yields the protein CASSLGLSGDRYYEQYF.

The CDR3: CASSVAPAGEQFF. In DNA, the CDR3 is TGTGCCAGCAGCGTAGCTCCGGCGGGAGAGCAGTTCTTC. The chain carries TRBV9 and TRBJ2-1, with D maybe TRBD2 (6 bases). V lost 0 bases and J lost 10, with 11 bases in between. This CDR3 has 13 amino acids. Germline CDR1 reads SGDLS; CDR2 reads YYNGEE.

The gene calls are TRBV5-8 and TRBJ2-1, with D perhaps matching TRBD2 (6 bases). The CDR3 spans 17 residues. CDR1 is SGHTS and CDR2 is YDEGEE in the germline V gene. V lost 4 bases and J lost 5, with 22 bases in between. CDR3 DNA sequence: TGTGCCAGCAGCCACGGACTCAGGCTAGCGCTTCACAATGAGCAGTTCTTC. Its protein product is CASSHGLRLALHNEQFF.

This clone came up once. This chain joins TRBV5-1 and TRBJ1-2; 9 bases agree with TRBD1. V was clipped by 0 bases and J by 4 bases; unmatched bases: 4. Germline lookup yields CDR1 SGHRS and CDR2 YFSETQ. There are 15 residues in the CDR3. CDR3 coding DNA: TGCGCCAGCAGCTTGGGAGCGGGACAGGGCTATGGCTACACCTTC. As protein: CASSLGAGQGYGYTF.

The chain links TRBV6-5 to TRBJ2-3, with D tentatively TRBD2 (6 bases). Trimming cost V 0 bases and J 13 bases, with 8 bases left between them. The CDR3 length is 11 residues. The germline gives CDR1 MNHEY, CDR2 SVGAGI. The CDR3 protein is CASSYSGLKYF. DNA for the CDR3: TGTGCCAGCAGTTACTCGGGACTCAAGTATTTT.

The genes are TRBV19 and TRBJ1-1, with D possibly matching TRBD1 (6 bases). Trimming removed 7 bases from V and 1 base from J, with 13 bases in between. Germline V lookup: CDR1 LNHDA, CDR2 SQIVND (reference sequence). The CDR3 has 14 residues. The CDR3 reads CASTIVTGNTEAFF. CDR3 nucleotide sequence: TGTGCCAGTACCATCGTGACAGGGAACACTGAAGCTTTCTTT.

The chain couples TRBV5-6 to TRBJ2-1, with TRBD2 identical over 10 bases. Germline loops: CDR1 SGHDT, CDR2 YYEEEE. V gave up 3 bases and J gave up 2 bases; unmatched junction bases: 8. The CDR3 runs to 17 residues. The CDR3 DNA is TGTGCCAGCAGCTCCAGTGGACTAGCGGACACCTACAATGAGCAGTTCTTC. This sequence encodes CASSSSGLADTYNEQFF.

The chain joins TRBV29-1 to TRBJ2-1, with 8 bases that match TRBD2. Looked up from germline, CDR1 is SQVTM and CDR2 is ANQGSEA. The CDR3 is 12 amino acids. After removal of 6 bases from V and 7 bases from J, the junction contained 5 bases not matched to a gene. The CDR3 protein is CSVPGLVNEQFF. The CDR3 DNA is TGCAGCGTGCCGGGACTAGTTAATGAGCAGTTCTTC.

J is TRBJ2-1 and V is TRBV14; 7 bases fit TRBD1. This CDR3 has 16 amino acids. The V gene end was trimmed by 3 bases and the J gene end by 6 bases; junction bases not matched to a gene: 11. Germline V CDR1 and CDR2: SGHDN, FVKESK. The CDR3 DNA reads as TGTGCCAGCAGCCACCAAGACAGGGACATCTTCAATGAGCAGTTCTTC. Protein sequence: CASSHQDRDIFNEQFF.

This CDR3 reads CASSLGQNQETQYF. The CDR3 DNA follows: TGTGCCAGCAGCTTAGGACAGAACCAAGAGACCCAGTACTTC. V gene TRBV5-6 combines with J gene TRBJ2-5; weak D call: TRBD1 (6 bases). V lost 2 bases, J lost 0 bases, and 8 bases lay in between. Germline V gene sequence: CDR1 SGHDT, CDR2 YYEEEE. The CDR3 covers 14 residues.

The chain carries TRBV2 and TRBJ2-1; weak D call: TRBD1 (5 bases). Trimming cost V 4 bases and J 6 bases, with 13 bases left between them. The CDR3 spans 14 residues. Germline V gene data show CDR1 as SNHLY and CDR2 as FYNNEI. This CDR3 reads CASSAMGLINEQFF. The CDR3, as DNA: TGTGCCAGCAGTGCCATGGGGCTCATCAATGAGCAGTTCTTC.

The chain recombines TRBV7-8 with TRBJ2-7; 7 bases are shared with TRBD2. The germline V gene has CDR1 SGHVS and CDR2 FQNEAQ. V gave up 1 base and J gave up 3 bases; unmatched junction bases: 9. The CDR3 extends over 16 amino acids. CDR3 in DNA: TGTGCCAGCAGCTTAGGGTTGAGCGGGACCATCTACGAGCAGTACTTC. Its protein is CASSLGLSGTIYEQYF. The variable domain in full, completed from reference TRBV7-8 and TRBJ2-7, reads GAGVSQSPRYKVAKRGQDVALRCDPISGHVSLFWYQQALGQGPEFLTYFQNEAQLDKSGLPSDRFFAERPEGSVSTLKIQRTQQEDSAVYLCASSLGLSGTIYEQYFGPGTRLTVT.

The chain uses TRBV28 and TRBJ2-7, with 10 bases lining up with TRBD1. With V trimmed by 6 bases and J by 5 bases, 13 bases remained unmatched. The CDR3 loop spans 16 amino acids. Germline CDR1 and CDR2: MDHEN and SYDVKM. The CDR3 coding sequence is TGTGCCAGCAGAAAAAGACAGGGGGCATCGGAGCACGAGCAGTACTTC. Protein sequence: CASRKRQGASEHEQYF.